Listed below are T cell receptor beta chains from one sample, sequenced in a study of cytomegalovirus exposure and HLA in healthy donors. Libraries were prepared by immunoSEQ multiplex PCR; TCRdb keeps only in-frame clonotypes and omits some of them. The data show about 140,000 clones, about 75% seen once. Specimen: PBMCs. Receptors originate from a man aged 35 to 55 in good health and CMV-seronegative. Each CDR3 is given with its conserved first and last residue. The D gene is left open where the match is weak. Clone size is shown for a subset of rows, as once, few, many or a class of expanded clone.

v_gene,d_gene,abundance,j_gene,CDR3nt,CDR3aa
TRBV28,TRBD1,once,TRBJ2-7,TGTGCCAGCGGCTCCACACCCGGACAGGGTCGCTACGAGCAGTACTTC,CASGSTPGQGRYEQYF
TRBV4-3,TRBD1,.,TRBJ2-7,TGCGCCAGCAGCCAACGGGACAGGGCTCCCTACGAGCAGTACTTC,CASSQRDRAPYEQYF
TRBV25-1,.,.,TRBJ1-1,TGTGCCAGCAGTCCAAACAGGGAGATGAACACTGAAGCTTTCTTT,CASSPNREMNTEAFF
TRBV28,.,.,TRBJ1-2,TGTGCCAGCAGTCTCCCCCGGACAGAATGGTCTGGGGGCTACACCTTC,CASSLPRTEWSGGYTF
TRBV19,.,few,TRBJ2-2,TGTGCCAGTAGTATAGTAGGGGGAACCACCGGGGAGCTGTTTTTT,CASSIVGGTTGELFF
TRBV28,.,.,TRBJ2-7,TGTGCCAGCAGTCCTCCGACAGTCCTCTCCTACGAGCAGTACTTC,CASSPPTVLSYEQYF
TRBV11-2,TRBD1,.,TRBJ1-4,TGTGCCAGCAGCCCAACAGGGGGCAGGGGTACTACTGAAAAACTGTTTTTT,CASSPTGGRGTTEKLFF
TRBV27,.,.,TRBJ2-5,TGTGCCAGCAGTTTATCCAGGGTCACTCAAGAGACCCAGTACTTC,CASSLSRVTQETQYF
TRBV6-1,TRBD2,.,TRBJ2-1,TGTGCCAGCAGGGGAGTAGCGGGGGGGCGCAATGAGCAGTTCTTC,CASRGVAGGRNEQFF
TRBV5-1,.,.,TRBJ2-3,TGCGCCAGCAGCTCTGACAGTAACACAGATACGCAGTATTTT,CASSSDSNTDTQYF
TRBV5-6,TRBD2,.,TRBJ2-7,TGTGCCAGCAGCTTCGGACTAGCTCCACACGAGCAGTACTTC,CASSFGLAPHEQYF
TRBV5-1,.,.,TRBJ1-4,TGCGCCAGCAGCTTGCGTGGCAATCGGGATGAAAAACTGTTTTTT,CASSLRGNRDEKLFF
TRBV10-3,TRBD1,.,TRBJ1-3,TGTGCCATCATGACAGGGACAAGCTCTGGAAACACCATATATTTT,CAIMTGTSSGNTIYF
TRBV7-3,.,.,TRBJ2-3,TGTGCCAGCAGCTTACCGGGGAGCACAGATACGCAGTATTTT,CASSLPGSTDTQYF
TRBV5-6,.,.,TRBJ1-6,TGTGCCAGCAGCTTTTCCGGGGAAGGGTATAATTCACCCCTCCACTTT,CASSFSGEGYNSPLHF
TRBV7-8,.,.,TRBJ1-5,TGTGCCAGCAGCTTAGGACAGAGGAGAGGAAATCAGCCCCAGCATTTT,CASSLGQRRGNQPQHF
TRBV7-9,.,.,TRBJ1-1,TGTGCCAGCAGCACTACCGGGGGGCTCGGCACTGAAGCTTTCTTT,CASSTTGGLGTEAFF
TRBV2,.,.,TRBJ1-2,TGTGCCAGCAGTGCCGTCAGGGGCTCCAACTATGGCTACACCTTC,CASSAVRGSNYGYTF
TRBV29-1,.,once,TRBJ2-4,TGCAGCCCGGCGGCGGACAGGTCGAACGGGAGTGGCAAAAACATTCAGTACTTC,CSPAADRSNGSGKNIQYF
TRBV7-6,.,.,TRBJ1-1,TGTGCCAGCAGCTTAGGAGAGGCCAGTGAAGCTTTCTTT,CASSLGEASEAFF
TRBV27,.,.,TRBJ2-5,TGTGCCAGCAGTTTTGAAGGTACAGGTAGGGATATGGAGCAGTACTTC,CASSFEGTGRDMEQYF
TRBV10-3,TRBD2,.,TRBJ2-5,TGTGCCATCAGTGAGTCCCGCCCACTAGCGGGGGGGAAAGAGACCCAGTACTTC,CAISESRPLAGGKETQYF
TRBV7-2,TRBD1,.,TRBJ2-7,TGTGCCAGCAGCAACCGGGACAGGGGGGGCGAGCAGTACTTC,CASSNRDRGGEQYF
TRBV6-6,.,.,TRBJ1-1,TGTGCCAGCAGTTACTTTGTCAGGGGTTCGCCTTTCTTT,CASSYFVRGSPFF
TRBV9,.,.,TRBJ2-3,TGTGCCAGCAGCGTAGGTCTAGGACTTAGCACAGATACGCAGTATTTT,CASSVGLGLSTDTQYF
TRBV9,.,.,TRBJ1-2,TGTGCCAGCAGCGTAGAGAGGGGGAAGGGGGTAAACTATGGCTACACCTTC,CASSVERGKGVNYGYTF
TRBV7-2,.,.,TRBJ1-5,TGTGCCAGCAGCTTAACCTCGGTGCTCCAGCCCCAGCATTTT,CASSLTSVLQPQHF
TRBV29-1,.,once,TRBJ2-3,TGCAGCGCTAGGACAGATACGCAGTATTTT,CSARTDTQYF
TRBV5-1,.,.,TRBJ2-1,TGCGCCAGCAGCGAAACCGGGACTCGACCCCTCTTC,CASSETGTRPLF
TRBV7-9,TRBD1,few,TRBJ1-5,TGTGCCAGCAGCTGGGGACAGGGGCACAATCAGCCCCAGCATTTT,CASSWGQGHNQPQHF
TRBV5-4,.,once,TRBJ2-2,TGTGCCAGCAGCCGGGACACCGGGGAGCTGTTTTTT,CASSRDTGELFF
TRBV5-4,.,.,TRBJ2-7,TGTGCCAGCAGCTTAGGGGCAGGGAGGTCCTACGAGCAGTACTTC,CASSLGAGRSYEQYF
TRBV6-5,TRBD1,.,TRBJ1-1,TGTGCCAGCAGGAGGGACAGGGAGGGGTGGGCTGAAGCTTTCTTT,CASRRDREGWAEAFF
TRBV28,.,once,TRBJ1-1,TGTGCCAGCAGTCCCGTTTTGGGGGGGTGGGGGAACACTGAAGCTTTCTTT,CASSPVLGGWGNTEAFF
TRBV6-5,.,.,TRBJ1-2,TGTGCCAGCAGGCCTCCGATCGGGGGCTACACCTTC,CASRPPIGGYTF
TRBV10-2,.,.,TRBJ2-5,TGCGCCAGCAGTGGGGACAAAACGGCAGAGACCCAGTACTTC,CASSGDKTAETQYF
TRBV7-9,.,.,TRBJ2-7,TGTGCCAGCAGTCCAACAGATTACGAGCAGTACTTC,CASSPTDYEQYF
TRBV6-5,.,few,TRBJ2-7,TGTGCCAGCACAGACACCTACGAGCAGTACTTC,CASTDTYEQYF
TRBV7-2,TRBD1,.,TRBJ1-5,TGTGCCAGCAGCCTAGGACAGGGGTGGGATCAGCCCCAGCATTTT,CASSLGQGWDQPQHF
TRBV6-5,.,few,TRBJ1-4,TGTGCCAGCAGTTACTTCGAGAGGGAAAAACTGTTTTTT,CASSYFEREKLFF
TRBV4-2,TRBD2,.,TRBJ2-3,TGTGCCAGCAGCCCCAACCCCCTGACTAGCGGGGGGGACGCGCAGTATTTT,CASSPNPLTSGGDAQYF
TRBV5-6,.,.,TRBJ2-5,TGTGCCAGCAGCTTGGTGACAGGACAAGAGACCCAGTACTTC,CASSLVTGQETQYF
TRBV13,TRBD1,.,TRBJ1-3,TGTGCCAGCAGCGAGACAGGGTCTGGAAACACCATATATTTT,CASSETGSGNTIYF
TRBV27,TRBD1,.,TRBJ2-1,TGTGCCAGCAGTCACGGGACAGGGGGTCGGGGCGAGCAGTTCTTC,CASSHGTGGRGEQFF
TRBV15,TRBD1,.,TRBJ2-7,TGTGCCACCAGCAGAGAAAGGACAGGGGATGGCTCCTACGAGCAGTACTTC,CATSRERTGDGSYEQYF
TRBV7-9,.,.,TRBJ1-1,TGTGCCAGCAGCTCAAACGGCAGGCCGCGCACTGAAGCTTTCTTT,CASSSNGRPRTEAFF
TRBV5-6,TRBD2,.,TRBJ2-3,TGTGCCAGCAGCGGGACTAGCGGTACAGATACGCAGTATTTT,CASSGTSGTDTQYF